The 17 T cell receptor beta chains listed next were all sequenced from one sample in a study of metastatic and nonmetastatic thyroid tumors (dated by TCRdb to 2018 to 2020). Receptor amplification or capture employed PCR. Sequencing was performed on an Illumina HiSeq 4000. The raw public reads went through TCRdb reprocessing: fastp at Q25, MiXCR clone calling, in-frame beta chains kept. The sample data list more than 40,000 clones, and around 28% of these were observed just once. The biggest ten clones account for more than 8% of the sample. None of the patients had been given any treatment before thyroid surgery. Sequenced input: blood. These receptors originate from a male donor with papillary thyroid cancer or a benign thyroid nodule (not recorded which). Some clones in this sample may be carry-over from other donors' samples.

Only a few counts were recorded for this clone. V and J are TRBV27 and TRBJ2-7; perhaps TRBD1 as D (5 bases). The CDR3 is made up of 13 amino acids. V lost 9 bases and J lost 3, with 15 bases in between. Germline assignment: CDR1 MNHEY and CDR2 SMNVEV (reference sequence). The CDR3 is CASQYSQGYEQYF. The CDR3 DNA sequence: TGTGCCAGTCAATACTCTCAGGGCTACGAGCAGTACTTC.

The chain carries TRBV27 and TRBJ2-3, with D possibly TRBD1 on 5 matching bases. Trimming left V 6 bases short and J 2 bases short, with 18 bases between. The CDR3 totals 16 residues. Looked up from germline, CDR1 is MNHEY and CDR2 is SMNVEV (reference sequence). The CDR3 sequence: CASSRLDRRTTDTQYF. For the CDR3, the DNA is TGTGCCAGCAGCCGCCTCGACAGAAGAACCACAGATACGCAGTATTTT.

This clone was seen many times. The chain carries TRBV3-1 and TRBJ2-1; perhaps TRBD2 as D (7 bases). The V gene lost 4 bases and the J gene lost 10 bases, with 14 bases spanning the gap. Germline lookup yields CDR1 LGHDT and CDR2 YNNKEL (reference sequence). This CDR3 comprises 13 residues. The CDR3 here is CASSRTGGQEQFF. The CDR3 coding sequence is TGTGCCAGCAGCCGGACGGGGGGCCAAGAGCAGTTCTTC.

The DNA of the CDR3 is TGTGCCAGCAGCGCCTCCTCGGCGGGCTACACCTTC. This gives the protein CASSASSAGYTF. This chain joins TRBV9 and TRBJ1-2; D is uncertain. This CDR3 has 12 amino acids. Trimming removed 3 bases at V and 8 bases at J, with 11 bases between. The germline gives CDR1 SGDLS, CDR2 YYNGEE.

This clone was picked up many times. The chain employs TRBV11-1 and TRBJ1-1, with D unresolved. Trimming stripped 4 bases from V and 7 bases from J, with 19 bases between. Germline CDR1 SGHAT, CDR2 FQDESV (reference sequence). The CDR3 loop spans 15 amino acids. CDR3 nucleotide sequence: TGTGCCAGCAGCTCCGCCGCGGCCAACCCGAATGAAGCTTTCTTT. Protein: CASSSAAANPNEAFF.

This clone is categorized as medium-sized. The rearrangement uses TRBV6-1 and TRBJ1-6; TRBD1 matches 7 bases. J was trimmed by 9 bases and V by 6 bases; bases with no gene match: 8. The CDR3 contains 14 residues. CDR1 is MNHNS and CDR2 is SASEGT in the germline V gene. The CDR3 coding sequence is TGTGCCAGCAGACGACAGGGAGGATCTTCACCCCTCCACTTT. This translates into CASRRQGGSSPLHF.

Many counts were recorded for this clone. Other DNA sequences from this sample encode an identical CDR3 as well. This chain uses TRBV6-1 with TRBJ2-3, with 9 positions matching TRBD2. The CDR3 spans 14 residues. The ends lost 7 bases at V and 6 bases at J; junction bases unmatched: 8. Germline assignment: CDR1 MNHNS and CDR2 SASEGT. In nucleotides, the CDR3 is TGTGCCAGCATGCTAGCGGGATTCACGGATACGCAGTATTTT. Protein: CASMLAGFTDTQYF.

This clone was recorded at least ten times. This chain joins TRBV2 and TRBJ1-5, with 7 bases lining up with TRBD1. This CDR3 comprises 15 residues. Germline values: CDR1 SNHLY, CDR2 FYNNEI. Trimming at V came to 5 bases and at J to 1 base, leaving 5 bases not matched to a gene. CDR3 sequence reads: CASSPQGESNQPQHF. CDR3 nucleotide sequence: TGTGCCAGCAGTCCCCAGGGGGAGAGCAATCAGCCCCAGCATTTT.

The CDR3: CAWAQGQETQYF. The CDR3 DNA sequence: TGTGCCTGGGCACAGGGACAAGAGACCCAGTACTTC. This sequence joins TRBV30 and TRBJ2-5; D is possibly TRBD1 (6 bases). Trimming pared 5 bases from V and 2 bases from J, leaving 9 bases between. This CDR3 is 12 amino acids long. CDR1 is GTSNPN and CDR2 is SVGIG in the germline V gene (reference sequence).

This clone was detected many times. The chain couples TRBV12-3 or TRBV12-4 to TRBJ1-2, with D possibly being TRBD1 (5 bases). Trimming cost V 1 base and J 6 bases, with 12 bases left between them. This CDR3 region has 14 residues. The CDR3 DNA reads TGTGCCAGCAGTTTAGGTCAGGGAGGTCATGGCTACACCTTC. Amino acid sequence: CASSLGQGGHGYTF.

The chain has TRBV6-2 or TRBV6-3 and TRBJ1-2, with 11 bases lining up with TRBD1. The CDR3 totals 15 residues. Germline V gene lookup returns CDR1 MNHEY and CDR2 SVGEGT. After removal of 6 bases from V and 4 bases from J, the junction contained 7 bases not matched to a gene. The CDR3 region is CASRRGQGELYGYTF. The DNA for the CDR3 is TGTGCCAGCAGGCGGGGACAGGGGGAACTCTATGGCTACACCTTC.

A word on this clone: At one boundary the junction diverges from the germline segment, which might be a read error. The sample carries other DNA sequences with the same CDR3. The chain links TRBV6-2 or TRBV6-3 to TRBJ2-7, with 8 bases matching TRBD2. Germline CDR1 reads MNHEY; CDR2 reads SVGEGT. The CDR3 totals 14 residues. The CDR3 DNA follows: TGTGCCAGCAGTTACTCGACTAGCGCTTACGAGCAGTACTTT. It translates to CASSYSTSAYEQYF.

A word on this clone: A much larger clone lies one base from this, so it may be a read error. Other DNA sequences from this sample encode an identical CDR3 as well. This rearrangement joins TRBV24-1 to TRBJ1-3; D is possibly TRBD1 (6 bases). The CDR3 contains 17 residues. Per germline, CDR1 KGHDR and CDR2 SFDVKD. CDR3 residues: CATSAAPGQLSGNTVYF. CDR3 in DNA: TGTGCCACCAGTGCAGCACCGGGACAACTCTCTGGAAACACCGTATATTTT.

This clone was seen at least ten times. The V call is TRBV15, the J call TRBJ2-5; 8 bases are a match to TRBD1. The CDR3 is 15 amino acids. Germline V lookup: CDR1 LNHNV, CDR2 YYDKDF (reference sequence). With 6 bases clipped from V and 6 bases from J, the junction kept 12 bases outside the gene matches. The CDR3 region is CATSYGLQGGQTQYF. In DNA form, the CDR3 reads TGTGCCACCAGTTACGGTTTACAGGGGGGCCAGACCCAGTACTTC.

The chain links TRBV12-3 or TRBV12-4 to TRBJ1-1; the D is unclear. With 5 bases removed from V and 5 bases from J, the gap between germline ends came to 9 bases. The CDR3 extends over 12 amino acids. The CDR3 coding sequence is TGTGCCAGCAGTACCACAGAGACTGAAGCTTTCTTT. Translating it yields CASSTTETEAFF.

The chain links TRBV2 to TRBJ2-7, with TRBD1 identical over 8 bases. The germline V gene encodes CDR1 SNHLY and CDR2 FYNNEI. The length of the CDR3 is 13 residues. J gave up 7 bases and V 5 bases, and 7 bases lay outside the gene matches. The DNA for the CDR3 is TGTGCCAGCAGTACCCAGGGGGCTGGAGAGCAGTACTTC. This codes for CASSTQGAGEQYF.

This clone was counted a few times. One base away lies a much larger clone, so this may be a sequencing read error. The rearrangement links TRBV5-1 to TRBJ2-5; 9 nucleotides match TRBD1. CDR3 length: 15 residues. Germline CDR1 and CDR2: SGHRS and YFSETQ. CDR3 residues: CASSHGQGFGETQYF. The DNA for the CDR3 is TGTGCCAGCAGCCACGGACAGGGGTTCGGCGAGACCCAGTACTTC.